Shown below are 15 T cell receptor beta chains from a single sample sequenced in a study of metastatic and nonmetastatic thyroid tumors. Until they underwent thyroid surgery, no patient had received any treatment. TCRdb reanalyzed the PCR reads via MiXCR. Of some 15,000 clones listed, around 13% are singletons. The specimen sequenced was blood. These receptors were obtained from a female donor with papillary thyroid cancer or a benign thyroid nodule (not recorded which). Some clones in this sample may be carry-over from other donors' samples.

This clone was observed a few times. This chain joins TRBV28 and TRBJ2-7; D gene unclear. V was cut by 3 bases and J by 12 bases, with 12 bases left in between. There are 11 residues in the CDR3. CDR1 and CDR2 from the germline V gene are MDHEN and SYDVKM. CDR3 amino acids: CASSFLSKRYF. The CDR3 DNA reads TGTGCCAGCAGTTTTCTGTCGAAGCGGTACTTC.

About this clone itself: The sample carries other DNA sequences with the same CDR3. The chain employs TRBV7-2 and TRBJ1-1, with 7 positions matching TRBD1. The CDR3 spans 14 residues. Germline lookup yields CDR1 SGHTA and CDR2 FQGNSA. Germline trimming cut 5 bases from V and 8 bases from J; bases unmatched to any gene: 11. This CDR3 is CASSPGTGAGEAFF. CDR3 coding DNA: TGTGCCAGCAGCCCTGGTACAGGGGCCGGAGAAGCTTTCTTT.

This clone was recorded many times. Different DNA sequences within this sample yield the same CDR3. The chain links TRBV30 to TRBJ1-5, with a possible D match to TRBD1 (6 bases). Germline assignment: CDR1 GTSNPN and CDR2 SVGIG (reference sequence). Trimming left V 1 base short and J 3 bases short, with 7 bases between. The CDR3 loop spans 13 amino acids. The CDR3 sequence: CAWSAGDNQPQHF. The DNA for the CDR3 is TGTGCCTGGAGTGCAGGGGACAATCAGCCCCAGCATTTT.

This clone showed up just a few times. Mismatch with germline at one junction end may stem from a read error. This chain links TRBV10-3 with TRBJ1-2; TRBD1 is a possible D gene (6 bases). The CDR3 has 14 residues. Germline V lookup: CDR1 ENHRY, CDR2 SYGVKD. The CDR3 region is CSITPGDTWDGYTF. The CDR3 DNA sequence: TGTTCCATCACCCCAGGGGATACCTGGGATGGCTACACCTTC.

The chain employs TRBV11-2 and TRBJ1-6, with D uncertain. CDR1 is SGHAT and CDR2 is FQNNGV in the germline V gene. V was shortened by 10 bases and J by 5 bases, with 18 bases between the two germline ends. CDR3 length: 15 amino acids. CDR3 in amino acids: CAIILEVADNSPLHF. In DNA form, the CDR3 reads TGTGCCATCATCTTAGAGGTGGCGGATAATTCACCCCTCCACTTT.

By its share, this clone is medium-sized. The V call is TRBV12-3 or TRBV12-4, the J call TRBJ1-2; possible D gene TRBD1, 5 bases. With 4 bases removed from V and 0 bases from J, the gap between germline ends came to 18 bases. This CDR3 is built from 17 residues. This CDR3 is CASSSTSGGRANYGYTF. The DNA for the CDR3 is TGTGCCAGCAGTTCCACCTCAGGCGGCAGGGCTAACTATGGCTACACCTTC.

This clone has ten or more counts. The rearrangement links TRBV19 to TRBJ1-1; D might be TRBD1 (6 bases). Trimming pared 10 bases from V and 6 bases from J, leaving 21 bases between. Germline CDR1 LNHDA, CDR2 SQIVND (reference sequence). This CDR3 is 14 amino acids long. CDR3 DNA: TGTGCCACCTCCCGGATGGGGGCGGGGGCTGAAGCTTTCTTT. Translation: CATSRMGAGAEAFF.

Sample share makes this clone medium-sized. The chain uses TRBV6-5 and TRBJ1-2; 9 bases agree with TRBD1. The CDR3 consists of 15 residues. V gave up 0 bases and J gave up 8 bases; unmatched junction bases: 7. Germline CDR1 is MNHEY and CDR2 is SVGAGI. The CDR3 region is CASSYSGTGLGGYTF. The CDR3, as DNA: TGTGCCAGCAGTTACTCGGGGACAGGGCTTGGCGGCTACACCTTC.

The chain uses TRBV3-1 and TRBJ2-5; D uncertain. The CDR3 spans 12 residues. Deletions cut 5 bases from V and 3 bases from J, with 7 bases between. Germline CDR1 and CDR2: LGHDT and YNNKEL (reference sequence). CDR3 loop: CASSSHEETQYF. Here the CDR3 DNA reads TGTGCCAGCAGCTCCCACGAAGAGACCCAGTACTTC.

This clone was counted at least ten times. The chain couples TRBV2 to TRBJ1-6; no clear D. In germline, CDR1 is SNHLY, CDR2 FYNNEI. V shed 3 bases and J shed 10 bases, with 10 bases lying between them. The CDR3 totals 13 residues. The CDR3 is CASSEGSRSPLHF. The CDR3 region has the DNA TGTGCCAGCAGTGAGGGCAGCCGGTCACCCCTCCACTTT.

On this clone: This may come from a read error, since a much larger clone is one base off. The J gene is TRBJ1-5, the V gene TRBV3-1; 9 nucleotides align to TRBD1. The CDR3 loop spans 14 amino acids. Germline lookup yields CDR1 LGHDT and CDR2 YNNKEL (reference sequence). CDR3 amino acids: CANSTGTGSQPQHF. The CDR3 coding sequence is TGTGCCAACAGCACTGGGACAGGGAGTCAGCCCCAGCATTTT.

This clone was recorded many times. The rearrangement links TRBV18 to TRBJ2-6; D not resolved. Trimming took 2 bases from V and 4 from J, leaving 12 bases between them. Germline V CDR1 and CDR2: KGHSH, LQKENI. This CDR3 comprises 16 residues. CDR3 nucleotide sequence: TGTGCCAGCTCACCAGGGTTTTACTCGGGGGCCAACGTCCTGACTTTC. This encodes CASSPGFYSGANVLTF.

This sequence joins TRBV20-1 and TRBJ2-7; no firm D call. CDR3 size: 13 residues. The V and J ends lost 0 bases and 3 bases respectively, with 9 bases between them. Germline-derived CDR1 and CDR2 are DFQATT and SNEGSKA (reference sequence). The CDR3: CSARETGNYEQYF. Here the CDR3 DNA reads TGCAGTGCTAGAGAGACTGGCAACTACGAGCAGTACTTC.

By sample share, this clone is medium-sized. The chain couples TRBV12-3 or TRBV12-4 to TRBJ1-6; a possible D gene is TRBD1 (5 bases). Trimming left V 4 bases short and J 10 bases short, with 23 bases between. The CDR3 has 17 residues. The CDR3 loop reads CASSYRPRRGTQSPLHF. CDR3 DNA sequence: TGTGCCAGCAGTTATCGGCCTCGTCGAGGGACCCAATCACCCCTCCACTTT.

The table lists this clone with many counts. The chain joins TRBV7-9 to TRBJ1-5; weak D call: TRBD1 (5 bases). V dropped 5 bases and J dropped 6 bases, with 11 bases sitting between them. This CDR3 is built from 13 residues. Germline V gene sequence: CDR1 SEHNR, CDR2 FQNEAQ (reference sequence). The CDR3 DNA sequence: TGTGCCAGCAGCCCAGGGTCCCCTCAGCCCCAGCATTTT. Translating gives CASSPGSPQPQHF.